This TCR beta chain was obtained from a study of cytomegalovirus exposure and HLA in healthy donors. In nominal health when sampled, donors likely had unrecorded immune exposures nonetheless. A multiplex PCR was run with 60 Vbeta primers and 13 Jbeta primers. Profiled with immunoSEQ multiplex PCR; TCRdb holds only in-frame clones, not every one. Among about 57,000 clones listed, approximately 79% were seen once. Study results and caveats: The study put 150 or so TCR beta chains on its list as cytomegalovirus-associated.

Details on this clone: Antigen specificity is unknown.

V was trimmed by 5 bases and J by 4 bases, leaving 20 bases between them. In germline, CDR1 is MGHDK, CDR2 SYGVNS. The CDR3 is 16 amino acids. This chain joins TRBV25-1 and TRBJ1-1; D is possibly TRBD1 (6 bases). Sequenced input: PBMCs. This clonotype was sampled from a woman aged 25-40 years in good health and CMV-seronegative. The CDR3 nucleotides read TGTGCCAGCAGTAAGGCAGGGGCTTCCATGAGCACTGAAGCTTTCTTT. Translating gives CASSKAGASMSTEAFF.